The clone carrying this T cell receptor beta chain was counted between two and nine times. The CDR3 covers 15 residues. Per germline, CDR1 SGHAT and CDR2 FQNNGV. The V gene lost 0 bases and the J gene lost 5 bases, with 13 bases spanning the gap. The sample is drawn from a study of cytomegalovirus exposure and HLA in healthy donors. Measured with immunoSEQ multiplex PCR; TCRdb has only the in-frame clones, and not every one. The sample gives nearly 110,000 clones, 88% of which show up once; about 1.8% is in the top ten. The sequenced material came from PBMCs. This chain connects TRBV11-2 to TRBJ1-2, with D maybe TRBD1 (5 bases). This TCR came from a woman between 18 and 30 years old in good health and CMV-seropositive. The CDR3 sequence is CASSLESGGIYGYTF. The CDR3 bases are TGTGCCAGCAGCTTAGAATCCGGGGGAATATATGGCTACACCTTC.